This TCR beta chain emerged from a study of CD8 T cells in ankylosing spondylitis. Concerning this clonotype itself: Its cognate antigen is unknown.

TCRdb itself ran the 5' RACE reads through MiXCR, one entry per CDR3 protein. This table has about 130,000 distinct CDR3 sequences, roughly 13% appearing once. Per the germline V gene, CDR1 is KGHSH and CDR2 is LQKENI. Losses at the gene ends were 3 bases for V and 3 bases for J; bases not matched to a gene: 5. CDR3 length: 15 residues. Broader study findings: Matched ankylosing spondylitis synovial fluid reportedly showed significant enrichment of disease-linked clones. Ankylosing spondylitis blood appeared to carry a characteristic TCR beta motif of roughly eight highly homologous variants.

J is TRBJ2-7 and V is TRBV18; TRBD1 aligns across 10 bases. This clonotype was obtained from a female donor with ankylosing spondylitis or in good health (not recorded which). What was sequenced was blood, either unsorted or a sorted T cell fraction (not recorded which). CDR3 sequence (DNA): TGTGCCAGCTCACCTGGACAGGGGGTAAACTACGAGCAGTACTTC. This gives the protein CASSPGQGVNYEQYF. The whole variable domain, filled in from reference TRBV18 and TRBJ2-7, reads NAGVMQNPRHLVRRRGQEARLRCSPMKGHSHVYWYRQLPEEGLKFMVYLQKENIIDESGMPKERFSAEFPKEGPSILRIQQVVRGDSAAYFCASSPGQGVNYEQYFGPGTRLTVT.